The 10 T cell receptor beta chains listed next were all sequenced from one sample in a study of cytomegalovirus exposure and HLA in healthy donors. Primers for the PCR totalled 60 Vbeta and 13 Jbeta. TCRdb's table, derived via immunoSEQ multiplex PCR, lists solely in-frame clones and lacks some. The sample table sets out 150,000 to 200,000 clones. The sequencing sample was made of PBMCs. These receptors were obtained from a woman aged 55-70 years in good health and CMV-seronegative.

The chain carries TRBV19 and TRBJ2-1; maybe TRBD2 (6 bases). The germline CDR1 and CDR2 sequences are LNHDA and SQIVND (reference sequence). V was pared by 1 base and J by 0 bases, with 19 bases between. This CDR3 comprises 19 residues. CDR3: CASSIATGGVHPSYNEQFF. For the CDR3, the DNA is TGTGCCAGTAGTATAGCCACCGGAGGGGTGCACCCCTCCTACAATGAGCAGTTCTTC.

This chain uses TRBV7-9 with TRBJ2-3; possible D gene TRBD1, 6 bases. The V gene lost 3 bases and the J gene lost 2 bases, with 12 bases spanning the gap. The CDR3 is 15 amino acids. CDR1 is SEHNR, CDR2 FQNEAQ, per germline (reference sequence). The CDR3 here is CASSLDGTLTDTQYF. The CDR3 nucleotides read TGTGCCAGCAGCTTGGACGGGACACTCACAGATACGCAGTATTTT.

The J gene is TRBJ2-7, the V gene TRBV10-2; D is perhaps TRBD1 (6 bases). V lost 6 bases, J lost 2 bases, and 17 bases lay in between. Germline V CDR1 and CDR2: WSHSY, SAAADI. This CDR3 is built from 15 residues. CDR3 region: CASRVDRHYTYEQYF. CDR3 nucleotide sequence: TGCGCCAGCAGGGTAGACAGGCATTATACCTACGAGCAGTACTTC.

J is TRBJ2-3 and V is TRBV5-1, with D possibly being TRBD2 (6 bases). Trimming took off 0 bases at V and 6 bases at J, with 17 bases between the two ends. The CDR3 has 16 residues. Germline CDR1 is SGHRS and CDR2 is YFSETQ. The CDR3 sequence: CASSLEGGVIRDTQYF. The CDR3, as DNA: TGCGCCAGCAGCTTGGAAGGCGGGGTGATACGGGATACGCAGTATTTT. The full variable domain, with the rest looked up from reference TRBV5-1 and TRBJ2-3, is KAGVTQTPRYLIKTRGQQVTLSCSPISGHRSVSWYQQTPGQGLQFLFEYFSETQRNKGNFPGRFSGRQFSNSRSEMNVSTLELGDSALYLCASSLEGGVIRDTQYFGPGTRLTVL.

The chain combines TRBV5-4 with TRBJ2-7, with D perhaps TRBD1 (6 bases). V lost 4 bases, J lost 0 bases, and 23 bases lay in between. The CDR3 spans 18 residues. CDR1 and CDR2 (germline): SGHNT, YYREEE (reference sequence). The CDR3: CASSLEPPGQFISYEQYF. The CDR3 DNA reads TGTGCCAGCAGCCTCGAACCTCCGGGACAATTCATCTCCTACGAGCAGTACTTC.

The chain employs TRBV5-1 and TRBJ2-3; perhaps TRBD1 as D (5 bases). Germline V gives CDR1 SGHRS, CDR2 YFSETQ. This CDR3 contains 15 residues. V was cut by 0 bases and J by 0 bases, with 8 bases left in between. CDR3 amino acids: CASSLGGVSTDTQYF. Written as DNA, the CDR3 is TGCGCCAGCAGCTTGGGGGGCGTAAGCACAGATACGCAGTATTTT. The variable domain in full, with the rest retrieved from reference TRBV5-1 and TRBJ2-3, is KAGVTQTPRYLIKTRGQQVTLSCSPISGHRSVSWYQQTPGQGLQFLFEYFSETQRNKGNFPGRFSGRQFSNSRSEMNVSTLELGDSALYLCASSLGGVSTDTQYFGPGTRLTVL.

The genes are TRBV4-3 and TRBJ1-1, with a possible D match to TRBD1 (5 bases). The V end was cut by 5 bases, the J end by 4 bases, with 20 bases between. Germline values: CDR1 LGHNA, CDR2 YSLEER. The CDR3 runs 16 residues. CDR3 in amino acids: CASSSPLGGVVTEAFF. The DNA for the CDR3 is TGCGCCAGCAGCTCGCCCCTAGGAGGGGTGGTCACTGAAGCTTTCTTT.

The chain joins TRBV5-1 to TRBJ2-7; 8 nucleotides line up with TRBD1. V lost 4 bases and J lost 5; bases outside the gene matches: 8. There are 14 residues in the CDR3. The V gene's germline CDR1 is SGHRS and CDR2 YFSETQ. In DNA, the CDR3 is TGCGCCAGCAGCCCTGACAGGGGAATTGACGAGCAGTACTTC. It is translated as CASSPDRGIDEQYF. Variable domain in full (rest from reference TRBV5-1 and TRBJ2-7): KAGVTQTPRYLIKTRGQQVTLSCSPISGHRSVSWYQQTPGQGLQFLFEYFSETQRNKGNFPGRFSGRQFSNSRSEMNVSTLELGDSALYLCASSPDRGIDEQYFGPGTRLTVT.

The J gene is TRBJ2-1, the V gene TRBV7-8; 10 nucleotides align to TRBD1. The CDR3 has 14 residues. V lost 3 bases to trimming and J lost 9 bases; unmatched junction nucleotides: 5. The germline CDR1 and CDR2 sequences are SGHVS and FQNEAQ. The CDR3 is CASSFRTGGFEQFF. The CDR3 region has the DNA TGTGCCAGCAGCTTCCGGACAGGGGGATTTGAGCAGTTCTTC.

The gene calls are TRBV6-5 and TRBJ1-4; D gene uncertain. Germline CDR1 is MNHEY and CDR2 is SVGAGI. V dropped 4 bases and J dropped 0 bases, with 9 bases sitting between them. The CDR3 sequence is 15 residues long. This chain's CDR3 is CASSFSFATNEKLFF. The CDR3 nucleotides are TGTGCCAGCAGTTTTTCCTTTGCAACTAATGAAAAACTGTTTTTT.